The next 21 T cell receptor beta chains were all read from a single sample in a study of T cell responses to AZD1222 COVID-19 vaccine. Produced via immunoSEQ multiplex PCR; TCRdb's table is partial and in-frame only. The table lists tens of thousands of clones, about nine tenths of them singletons. The material sequenced was peripheral blood, taken on day 0 of AZD1222 vaccination. These receptors were obtained from an adult in good health.

The rearrangement links TRBV14 to TRBJ2-2; D remains ambiguous. The V end lost 4 bases, the J end lost 1 base, and 4 bases lay between the germline ends. The germline CDR1 and CDR2 sequences are SGHDN and FVKESK. The CDR3 totals 13 residues. The CDR3 DNA follows: TGTGCCAGCAGCCCCCAGAACACCGGGGAGCTGTTTTTT. Translation gives CASSPQNTGELFF.

J is TRBJ2-1 and V is TRBV7-8, with no clear D. This CDR3 has 14 amino acids. The germline gives CDR1 SGHVS, CDR2 FQNEAQ. V dropped 0 bases and J dropped 12 bases, with 15 bases sitting between them. CDR3 DNA: TGTGCCAGCAGCTTAGCTTTAACCGTCCCTTGGCAGTTCTTC. Translating it yields CASSLALTVPWQFF. The whole variable domain, filled in from reference TRBV7-8 and TRBJ2-1, reads GAGVSQSPRYKVAKRGQDVALRCDPISGHVSLFWYQQALGQGPEFLTYFQNEAQLDKSGLPSDRFFAERPEGSVSTLKIQRTQQEDSAVYLCASSLALTVPWQFFGPGTRLTVL.

The V gene is TRBV6-1, the J gene TRBJ1-2; D might be TRBD1 (5 bases). Trimming left V 3 bases short and J 5 bases short, with 16 bases between. This CDR3 has 15 residues. Looked up from germline, CDR1 is MNHNS and CDR2 is SASEGT. This CDR3 reads CASSDIGQGSYGYTF. In DNA form, the CDR3 reads TGTGCCAGCAGTGACATCGGACAAGGCTCGTATGGCTACACCTTC.

The chain joins TRBV10-1 to TRBJ2-7, with a weak D call TRBD2 (6 bases). V was clipped by 0 bases and J by 5 bases, with 14 bases between them. The CDR3 loop spans 15 amino acids. Germline-derived CDR1 and CDR2 are WNHNN and SYGVQD (reference sequence). The CDR3 protein is CASSESWGTLNEQYF. In DNA, the CDR3 is TGCGCCAGCAGTGAGTCGTGGGGGACTCTCAACGAGCAGTACTTC.

Details on this clone: One end of the junction fails to match germline, which may point to a read error. This chain joins TRBV3-1 (or the pseudogene TRBV3-2) and TRBJ1-2; perhaps TRBD1 as D (6 bases). Per germline, CDR1 LGHDT and CDR2 YNNKEL (reference sequence). The CDR3 length is 12 residues. CDR3 residues: CASSQAGDPTTF. CDR3 nucleotide sequence: TGTGCCAGCAGCCAAGCAGGGGACCCTACAACTTTC.

This clone was seen once. The gene calls are TRBV6-5 and TRBJ1-6, with a weak D call TRBD1 (6 bases). This CDR3 region has 14 residues. Looked up from germline, CDR1 is MNHEY and CDR2 is SVGAGI. The germline V and J ends were trimmed by 2 bases and 10 bases, with 12 bases remaining between them. The CDR3 region is CASSYTRGPSPLHF. CDR3 coding DNA: TGTGCCAGCAGTTACACCAGGGGCCCCTCACCCCTCCACTTT.

J is TRBJ1-5 and V is TRBV6-1, with D possibly TRBD1 on 5 matching bases. CDR3 size: 15 residues. V was trimmed by 0 bases and J by 0 bases, leaving 6 bases between them. Germline V gene data show CDR1 as MNHNS and CDR2 as SASEGT. The CDR3 loop is CASSEAGPSNQPQHF. The CDR3, as DNA: TGTGCCAGCAGTGAAGCGGGGCCTAGCAATCAGCCCCAGCATTTT.

The chain couples TRBV7-5 to TRBJ2-5; the table assigns TRBD2, which was not confirmed against the DNA. TRBV7-5 is shown as a pseudogene. The CDR3 loop spans 15 amino acids. CDR3 amino acids: CARSLRRSGKKTQYF. The CDR3 nucleotides are TGTGCCAGAAGTTTGCGGAGGTCAGGTAAAAAGACCCAGTACTTC.

The rearrangement links TRBV3-1 (or the pseudogene TRBV3-2) to TRBJ2-4; 12 bases are a match to TRBD2. V was pared by 4 bases and J by 4 bases, with 11 bases of the junction left unmatched. The CDR3 extends over 18 amino acids. Germline lookup yields CDR1 LGHDT and CDR2 YNNKEL (reference sequence). The CDR3 is CASSPRASGRGQKNIQYF. The CDR3 coding sequence is TGTGCCAGCAGCCCCCGGGCTAGCGGGAGGGGACAGAAAAACATTCAGTACTTC.

The V and J genes are TRBV6-5 and TRBJ1-1, with TRBD1 identical over 10 bases. CDR3 size: 15 residues. Trimming removed 5 bases from V and 6 bases from J; junction bases left unmatched: 9. CDR1 is MNHEY, CDR2 SVGAGI, per germline. This CDR3 is CASSPPGQGRAEAFF. In DNA form, the CDR3 reads TGTGCCAGCAGTCCTCCGGGACAGGGGAGAGCTGAAGCTTTCTTT.

This chain links TRBV7-2 with TRBJ2-7; D unresolved. V lost 5 bases and J 5 bases, leaving 7 bases between the germline ends. Germline V lookup: CDR1 SGHTA, CDR2 FQGNSA. The CDR3 covers 11 residues. The CDR3 coding sequence is TGTGCCAGCAGCCCGAAGCACGAGCAGTACTTC. Amino acid sequence: CASSPKHEQYF.

V gene TRBV27 combines with J gene TRBJ1-2; maybe TRBD1 (5 bases). The V end was cut by 3 bases, the J end by 6 bases, with 11 bases between. There are 13 residues in the CDR3. Germline CDR1 reads MNHEY; CDR2 reads SMNVEV (reference sequence). The CDR3 sequence is CASSFGRADGYTF. The DNA of the CDR3 is TGTGCCAGCAGTTTCGGCAGGGCCGATGGCTACACCTTC.

CDR3 sequence: CASSLQGLYGYTF. CDR3 nucleotides: TGTGCCAGCAGCCTACAGGGTCTCTATGGCTACACCTTC. The rearrangement uses TRBV7-2 and TRBJ1-2; D possibly corresponds to TRBD1 (6 bases). The germline V and J ends were trimmed by 5 bases and 4 bases, with 11 bases remaining between them. CDR3 length equals 13 residues. Germline V gives CDR1 SGHTA, CDR2 FQGNSA.

This clone was observed once. The rearrangement joins TRBV6-4 to TRBJ1-1; D remains ambiguous. V gave up 5 bases and J gave up 4 bases, with 11 bases separating them. CDR3 length equals 13 residues. The germline gives CDR1 MRHNA, CDR2 SNTAGT. The CDR3: CASSKGVGTEAFF. CDR3 DNA: TGTGCCAGCAGTAAGGGTGTGGGCACTGAAGCTTTCTTT.

The V gene is TRBV7-7, the J gene TRBJ2-5; no reliable D call. The CDR3 consists of 16 residues. The V gene's germline CDR1 is SSHAT and CDR2 FNYEAQ (reference sequence). The germline V and J ends were trimmed by 0 bases and 2 bases, with 13 bases remaining between them. The CDR3 DNA reads as TGTGCCAGCAGCTTAGCCGTTTCTGGAAAACAAGAGACCCAGTACTTC. Residues: CASSLAVSGKQETQYF.

This sequence joins TRBV30 and TRBJ2-1; D is possibly TRBD2 (5 bases). Deletions cut 2 bases from V and 0 bases from J, with 11 bases between. The CDR3 consists of 15 residues. Germline V gives CDR1 GTSNPN, CDR2 SVGIG (reference sequence). CDR3 nucleotides: TGTGCCTGGAGTAGGCTAGCCTCCTCCTACAATGAGCAGTTCTTC. Its translation is CAWSRLASSYNEQFF.

V and J are TRBV29-1 and TRBJ2-5, with 13 bases lining up with TRBD2. J lost 4 bases, V lost 7 bases, and 3 bases had no gene match. This CDR3 contains 13 residues. Germline V CDR1 and CDR2: SQVTM, ANQGSEA. The CDR3 coding sequence is TGCAGCGGGAGGACTAGCGGGAGAGAGACCCAGTACTTC. It yields the protein CSGRTSGRETQYF.

V and J are TRBV14 and TRBJ1-3; D not resolved. The CDR3 contains 17 residues. Germline lookup yields CDR1 SGHDN and CDR2 FVKESK. Trimming shortened V by 0 bases and J by 1 base, and 13 bases separated the two germline ends. The CDR3 region is CASSQDQRVRSGNTIYF. Written as DNA, the CDR3 is TGTGCCAGCAGCCAAGATCAGAGGGTACGGTCTGGAAACACCATATATTTT.

The chain has TRBV1 and TRBJ2-1; the DNA was not compared with TRBD2, the D call given in the table. TRBV1 is a pseudogene locus. The CDR3 is 17 amino acids. CDR3 in DNA: TGCACCAGCAGCCACCGCGGACTAGCGGGGCCCTACAATGAGCAGTTCTTC. Protein: CTSSHRGLAGPYNEQFF.

This chain uses TRBV12-3 or TRBV12-4 with TRBJ2-1, with D uncertain. V lost 6 bases to trimming and J lost 7 bases, with 10 bases between them. The CDR3 is 12 residues long. CDR3 coding DNA: TGTGCCAGCAGACTACTTAGTAATGAGCAGTTCTTC. Translation: CASRLLSNEQFF.

V is TRBV30 and J is TRBJ2-6; maybe TRBD1 (6 bases). Germline V gene sequence: CDR1 GTSNPN, CDR2 SVGIG (reference sequence). Trimming left V 2 bases short and J 0 bases short, with 17 bases between. The CDR3 length is 18 residues. The CDR3 sequence is CAWSKTGGSLSGANVLTF. The CDR3 DNA reads TGTGCCTGGAGTAAGACAGGTGGATCGCTCTCTGGGGCCAACGTCCTGACTTTC. Full variable domain (remainder filled in from reference TRBV30 and TRBJ2-6): SQTIHQWPATLVQPVGSPLSLECTVEGTSNPNLYWYRQAAGRGLQLLFYSVGIGQISSEVPQNLSASRPQDRQFILSSKKLLLSDSGFYLCAWSKTGGSLSGANVLTFGAGSRLTVL.